This T cell receptor beta chain comes out of a study of cytomegalovirus exposure and HLA in healthy donors. Study-wide results and caveats: With high specificity and sensitivity, the classifier reportedly diagnosed cytomegalovirus status. Clusters of TCRs from the first cohort tended to co-occur in the 130 or so validation repertoires (as a later analysis found). Through in vitro validation, a few CMV-associated chains were shown to be specific for CMV antigens.

This clone has a single count. Its antigen is unidentified. Produced via immunoSEQ multiplex PCR; TCRdb's table is partial and in-frame only. The data hold 150,000 to 250,000 clones, with about 81% observed a single time. The donors were in the 120-subject validation cohort, distinct from the approximately 700-subject first cohort. CDR3 size: 16 residues. J lost 0 bases, V lost 7 bases, and 12 bases had no gene match. CDR1 and CDR2 from the germline V gene are SNHLY and FYNNEI. The clonotype originates from a woman in her twenties or thirties in good health and CMV-seronegative. The sequenced sample consisted of PBMCs. V usage is TRBV2 and J usage is TRBJ2-7; 7 bases map to TRBD2. The CDR3 coding sequence is TGTGCCAGCACTCCGGTGGGGAGGGAAAGCTCCTACGAGCAGTACTTC. Translating it yields CASTPVGRESSYEQYF.